What follows are 23 T cell receptor beta chains derived from one specimen sequenced in a study of shared clonotypes between healthy human individuals. Measured with immunoSEQ multiplex PCR; TCRdb has only the in-frame clones, and not every one. The sample consists of a few million clones, approximately 95% of them appearing once. The sample comprised naive CD4+ T cells from PBMCs. Subset specified: CD45RA+ positively selected. These receptors were obtained from a young man in good health. Some clones in this sample may be carry-over from other donors' samples.

The chain joins TRBV2 to TRBJ2-7; no reliable D call. Trimming removed 5 bases at V and 3 bases at J, with 5 bases between. The length of the CDR3 is 11 residues. The germline V gene has CDR1 SNHLY and CDR2 FYNNEI. DNA for the CDR3: TGTGCCAGCAGTTCCTACTACGAGCAGTACTTC. Translation gives CASSSYYEQYF.

V and J are TRBV2 and TRBJ2-5; either TRBD1 or TRBD2 may fit D (7 bases each). Germline lookup yields CDR1 SNHLY and CDR2 FYNNEI. Deletions cut 6 bases from V and 4 bases from J, with 24 bases between. CDR3 length: 17 residues. DNA of the CDR3: TGTGCCAGCAGACCCAGGGGGGGGGCGAGGATCGCAGAGACCCAGTACTTC. It codes for CASRPRGGARIAETQYF. The full variable domain, completed using reference TRBV2 and TRBJ2-5, is EPEVTQTPSHQVTQMGQEVILRCVPISNHLYFYWYRQILGQKVEFLVSFYNNEISEKSEIFDDQFSVERPDGSNFTLKIRSTKLEDSAMYFCASRPRGGARIAETQYFGPGTRLLVL.

The chain combines TRBV29-1 with TRBJ2-5; 10 bases map to TRBD2. Looked up from germline, CDR1 is SQVTM and CDR2 is ANQGSEA. There are 13 residues in the CDR3. The J segment lost 2 bases and the V segment lost 7 bases, leaving 4 bases of the junction unmatched. CDR3 sequence (DNA): TGCAGCGCCGGGACTAGCGATCAAGAGACCCAGTACTTC. Translated, it gives CSAGTSDQETQYF.

The gene calls are TRBV28 and TRBJ1-1, with D unresolved. Germline V gene data show CDR1 as MDHEN and CDR2 as SYDVKM. This CDR3 has 12 residues. Trimming removed 6 bases at V and 4 bases at J, with 9 bases between. CDR3 amino acids: CASSATLTEAFF. DNA for the CDR3: TGTGCCAGCAGCGCAACCCTCACTGAAGCTTTCTTT.

The chain combines TRBV7-9 with TRBJ1-2, with D maybe TRBD1 (5 bases). V lost 2 bases to trimming and J lost 6 bases, with 16 bases between them. The germline V gene has CDR1 SEHNR and CDR2 FQNEAQ (reference sequence). This CDR3 is built from 15 residues. The CDR3: CASSLRVAGSNGYTF. The DNA of the CDR3 is TGTGCCAGCAGCTTACGCGTCGCAGGGTCCAATGGCTACACCTTC.

The chain joins TRBV6-1 to TRBJ2-1; 8 bases map to TRBD1. Germline-derived CDR1 and CDR2 are MNHNS and SASEGT. V gave up 8 bases and J gave up 10 bases; unmatched junction bases: 16. The CDR3 runs to 15 residues. CDR3 nucleotide sequence: TGTGCCAGCTCCCTGTGGGGACAGGTCATTGGAGAGCAGTTCTTC. It yields the protein CASSLWGQVIGEQFF.

V usage is TRBV5-1 and J usage is TRBJ2-7; D gene ambiguous. V lost 0 bases and J 5 bases, leaving 15 bases between the germline ends. Germline lookup yields CDR1 SGHRS and CDR2 YFSETQ. This CDR3 is 15 amino acids long. In nucleotides, the CDR3 is TGCGCCAGCAGCTTGGACTCTGGGAACAGCCACGAGCAGTACTTC. Translation gives CASSLDSGNSHEQYF.

The V call is TRBV27, the J call TRBJ1-1, with no clear D. The V and J ends lost 2 bases and 4 bases respectively, with 11 bases between them. Germline-derived CDR1 and CDR2 are MNHEY and SMNVEV (reference sequence). The CDR3 has 14 residues. CDR3 coding DNA: TGTGCCAGCAGTTTAAAGCCCGGCGGCACTGAAGCTTTCTTT. Its translation is CASSLKPGGTEAFF.

The V call is TRBV30, the J call TRBJ2-2; 10 nucleotides match TRBD2. The CDR3 extends over 16 amino acids. The germline V gene has CDR1 GTSNPN and CDR2 SVGIG (reference sequence). V lost 1 base to trimming and J lost 6 bases; unmatched junction nucleotides: 8. CDR3 sequence (DNA): TGTGCCTGGAGTGGCGGTCTAGCGGGAGAACCCGGGGAGCTGTTTTTT. Translation gives CAWSGGLAGEPGELFF.

Comments on this clone: Other DNA sequences in this specimen translate into the identical CDR3. The rearrangement joins TRBV27 to TRBJ1-1, with D unresolved. The CDR3 is 13 amino acids. Per germline, CDR1 MNHEY and CDR2 SMNVEV (reference sequence). V was cut by 0 bases and J by 1 base, with 3 bases left in between. The CDR3 loop reads CASSLSRNTEAFF. The CDR3 DNA follows: TGTGCCAGCAGTTTATCGCGGAACACTGAAGCTTTCTTT.

The chain couples TRBV10-3 to TRBJ1-1; D not resolved. CDR3 length equals 14 residues. V was shortened by 0 bases and J by 2 bases, with 7 bases between the two germline ends. Germline CDR1 ENHRY, CDR2 SYGVKD. CDR3 protein: CAISESYRNTEAFF. The CDR3 coding sequence is TGTGCCATCAGTGAGTCGTACAGAAACACTGAAGCTTTCTTT.

The rearrangement links TRBV7-9 to TRBJ2-2; no firm D call. This CDR3 comprises 14 residues. Trimming took 0 bases from V and 4 from J, leaving 6 bases between them. CDR1 SEHNR and CDR2 FQNEAQ come from the germline V gene (reference sequence). DNA for the CDR3: TGTGCCAGCAGCTTAGCTAGCCGCACCGGGGAGCTGTTTTTT. This sequence encodes CASSLASRTGELFF.

The CDR3 bases are TGCAGCGTTGCCGGACTAGCGGGAGTCTCCTACGAGCAGTACTTC. Its protein product is CSVAGLAGVSYEQYF. V and J are TRBV29-1 and TRBJ2-7; TRBD2 matches at 13 bases. After removal of 4 bases from V and 0 bases from J, the junction contained 3 bases not matched to a gene. CDR3 length: 15 residues. The germline V gene encodes CDR1 SQVTM and CDR2 ANQGSEA.

The CDR3 loop is CASSGGASGMGVVWELFF. The CDR3 region has the DNA TGCGCCAGCAGCGGTGGGGCTAGCGGGATGGGTGTGGTCTGGGAGCTGTTTTTT. The chain uses TRBV5-1 and TRBJ2-2, with TRBD2 matching over 9 bases. Germline CDR1 is SGHRS and CDR2 is YFSETQ. The CDR3 is 18 residues long. V lost 4 bases, J lost 9 bases, and 19 bases stayed unmatched.

This chain links TRBV7-2 with TRBJ2-2, with TRBD1 as a possible D gene (5 bases). CDR1 is SGHTA and CDR2 is FQGNSA in the germline V gene. This CDR3 is 14 amino acids long. The V end lost 5 bases, the J end lost 6 bases, and 13 bases lay between the germline ends. For the CDR3, the DNA is TGTGCCAGCAGCCCTGGGGCCATCGCCGGGGAGCTGTTTTTT. It is translated as CASSPGAIAGELFF.

The chain uses TRBV9 and TRBJ2-1; 7 bases match TRBD1. The junction had 8 bases not matched to a gene; V was cut back by 3 bases and J by 2 bases. CDR3 size: 16 residues. Per the germline V gene, CDR1 is SGDLS and CDR2 is YYNGEE. CDR3 sequence reads: CASSGKTGATYNEQFF. In DNA form, the CDR3 reads TGTGCCAGCAGCGGGAAAACAGGGGCCACCTACAATGAGCAGTTCTTC.

CDR3 DNA: TGTGCCAGCAGCCGGGACTCGCAATCCTACGAGCAGTACTTC. Its translation is CASSRDSQSYEQYF. The chain carries TRBV7-3 and TRBJ2-7; tentatively, D is TRBD2 (6 bases). Between the trimmed V and J ends, which lost 5 bases and 1 base, there was a span of 12 bases. CDR3 length equals 14 residues. CDR1 SGHTA and CDR2 FQGTGA come from the germline V gene.

V is TRBV5-1 and J is TRBJ2-5, with TRBD2 matching 9 bases. The CDR3 runs to 15 residues. The ends lost 3 bases at V and 4 bases at J; junction bases unmatched: 7. Germline lookup yields CDR1 SGHRS and CDR2 YFSETQ. The CDR3 loop is CASSSLLAGRETQYF. Written as DNA, the CDR3 is TGCGCCAGCAGCTCACTTCTAGCGGGAAGAGAGACCCAGTACTTC.

This chain connects TRBV2 to TRBJ1-5; 8 bases match TRBD1. The CDR3 sequence is 15 residues long. Germline V gives CDR1 SNHLY, CDR2 FYNNEI. V lost 4 bases, J lost 2 bases, and 4 bases stayed unmatched. The CDR3 loop reads CASSAGGAGNQPQHF. The DNA for the CDR3 is TGTGCCAGCAGTGCAGGGGGCGCGGGCAATCAGCCCCAGCATTTT.

This clone appeared once. CDR3 loop: CASSPPGRARGYTF. The CDR3 DNA reads as TGTGCCAGCTCACCACCGGGCAGGGCGCGTGGCTACACCTTC. The rearrangement links TRBV18 to TRBJ1-2; the D gene is possibly TRBD1 (5 bases). V lost 0 bases to trimming and J lost 7 bases, with 12 bases between them. The CDR3 is made up of 14 amino acids. Germline values: CDR1 KGHSH, CDR2 LQKENI. The full variable domain, completed using reference TRBV18 and TRBJ1-2, is NAGVMQNPRHLVRRRGQEARLRCSPMKGHSHVYWYRQLPEEGLKFMVYLQKENIIDESGMPKERFSAEFPKEGPSILRIQQVVRGDSAAYFCASSPPGRARGYTFGSGTRLTVV.

The CDR3 loop reads CSVRDSPNQPQHF. The CDR3 nucleotides read TGCAGCGTTCGCGACAGTCCTAATCAGCCCCAGCATTTT. The chain combines TRBV29-1 with TRBJ1-5; a possible D gene is TRBD1 (5 bases). Trimming took 5 bases from V and 4 from J, leaving 12 bases between them. The CDR3 runs to 13 residues. The germline V gene has CDR1 SQVTM and CDR2 ANQGSEA. The variable domain in full, with the rest retrieved from reference TRBV29-1 and TRBJ1-5, is SAVISQKPSRDICQRGTSLTIQCQVDSQVTMMFWYRQQPGQSLTLIATANQGSEATYESGFVIDKFPISRPNLTFSTLTVSNMSPEDSSIYLCSVRDSPNQPQHFGDGTRLSIL.

This clone was counted once. This rearrangement joins TRBV7-6 to TRBJ2-1; 8 positions match TRBD2. V was clipped by 0 bases and J by 5 bases; unmatched bases: 6. Per the germline V gene, CDR1 is SGHVS and CDR2 is FNYEAQ. The CDR3 is made up of 16 amino acids. The CDR3, as DNA: TGTGCCAGCAGCTTAGCGGGGCGGGAGGTCCACAATGAGCAGTTCTTC. This sequence encodes CASSLAGREVHNEQFF. Filled out from reference TRBV7-6 and TRBJ2-1, the complete variable domain reads GAGVSQSPRYKVTKRGQDVALRCDPISGHVSLYWYRQALGQGPEFLTYFNYEAQQDKSGLPNDRFSAERPEGSISTLTIQRTEQRDSAMYRCASSLAGREVHNEQFFGPGTRLTVL.

The chain employs TRBV9 and TRBJ2-7, with D tentatively TRBD2 (6 bases). The CDR3 totals 12 residues. V dropped 4 bases and J dropped 8 bases, with 13 bases sitting between them. Germline CDR1 SGDLS, CDR2 YYNGEE. The CDR3 spells CASSTMGLKQYF. The CDR3 nucleotides read TGTGCCAGCAGCACAATGGGACTGAAGCAGTACTTC. Based on the CDR3 plus reference TRBV9 and TRBJ2-7, the full variable domain is DSGVTQTPKHLITATGQRVTLRCSPRSGDLSVYWYQQSLDQGLQFLIQYYNGEERAKGNILERFSAQQFPDLHSELNLSSLELGDSALYFCASSTMGLKQYFGPGTRLTVT.